The 22 T cell receptor beta chains listed next were all sequenced from one sample in a study of T-cell memory formation after mild COVID-19 (dated by TCRdb to 2020 to 2023). The protocol used for the library was 5' RACE. The run used an Illumina NovaSeq 6000. TCRdb reprocessed the public reads (quality trimming at Q25 with fastp, clone calling with MiXCR) and kept in-frame beta chains. Every CDR3 protein is listed once, alongside the most common genes and DNA of its rows. The sample contains 58,000 or so distinct CDR3 sequences, 25% to 35% of them found a single time. The ten largest clonotypes hold approximately 39% of the sample. The specimen sequenced was PBMCs or a T cell subset sorted from them (not recorded which). Source of these receptors: a man between 18 and 35 years old who had mild COVID-19 (a few samples of this study predate the infection). The sample titles of this study are shuffled in the database, so cell type and time point are left out; the donor was told from shared clones.

The rearrangement joins TRBV27 to TRBJ2-7; the D is unclear. This CDR3 comprises 17 residues. CDR1 and CDR2 (germline): MNHEY, SMNVEV (reference sequence). V lost 6 bases and J 0 bases, leaving 21 bases between the germline ends. This CDR3 reads CASSRGWAGLSSYEQYF. DNA for the CDR3: TGTGCCAGCAGCAGAGGATGGGCAGGCCTTAGCTCCTACGAGCAGTACTTC.

The chain has TRBV10-3 and TRBJ2-7; weak D call: TRBD2 (6 bases). The CDR3 is 15 amino acids. Trimming took off 6 bases at V and 2 bases at J, with 17 bases between the two ends. Germline CDR1 is ENHRY and CDR2 is SYGVKD. In nucleotides, the CDR3 is TGTGCCATCAGGAACCCGGAGGGGTTGACCTACGAGCAGTACTTC. It encodes CAIRNPEGLTYEQYF.

The J gene is TRBJ1-1, the V gene TRBV7-8, with D uncertain. CDR3 length: 14 residues. Germline V CDR1 and CDR2: SGHVS, FQNEAQ. Trimming shortened V by 5 bases and J by 10 bases, and 20 bases separated the two germline ends. CDR3 region: CASSPQGSPRGAFF. The CDR3 DNA reads TGTGCCAGCAGCCCCCAAGGGTCCCCTCGAGGAGCTTTCTTT. Full variable domain (remainder filled in from reference TRBV7-8 and TRBJ1-1): GAGVSQSPRYKVAKRGQDVALRCDPISGHVSLFWYQQALGQGPEFLTYFQNEAQLDKSGLPSDRFFAERPEGSVSTLKIQRTQQEDSAVYLCASSPQGSPRGAFFGQGTRLTVV.

In this sample, this clonotype turned up a few times. The gene calls are TRBV20-1 and TRBJ2-1; 7 bases agree with TRBD2. The CDR3 runs 16 residues. Germline CDR1 reads DFQATT; CDR2 reads SNEGSKA (reference sequence). V was clipped by 3 bases and J by 0 bases; unmatched bases: 8. The CDR3 nucleotides are TGCAGTGCTAGGGATGGACTAGGGAGCTCCTACAATGAGCAGTTCTTC. This codes for CSARDGLGSSYNEQFF.

In its sample, this clonotype was seen a few times. CDR3 sequence reads: CSARFRGGETQYF. As DNA, the CDR3 is TGCAGTGCTAGATTCAGGGGGGGCGAGACCCAGTACTTC. This sequence joins TRBV20-1 and TRBJ2-5; possibly TRBD1 or TRBD2 for D (7 bases each). The CDR3 extends over 13 amino acids. In germline, CDR1 is DFQATT, CDR2 SNEGSKA (reference sequence). V shed 2 bases and J shed 5 bases, with 12 bases lying between them.

V usage is TRBV6-5 and J usage is TRBJ1-4, with 12 nucleotides matching TRBD1. Germline V lookup: CDR1 MNHEY, CDR2 SVGAGI. V gave up 8 bases and J gave up 11 bases; unmatched junction bases: 12. CDR3 size: 15 residues. This CDR3 reads CASRVGGQGAVKLFF. The CDR3 DNA sequence: TGTGCCAGCCGAGTAGGGGGACAGGGGGCGGTGAAACTGTTTTTT.

The table lists this clonotype with a few counts. V gene TRBV11-1 combines with J gene TRBJ2-1; 8 bases are shared with TRBD2. This CDR3 spans 16 amino acids. CDR1 is SGHAT and CDR2 is FQDESV in the germline V gene (reference sequence). The trim removed 5 bases at V and 9 bases at J, leaving 15 bases unmatched. The CDR3 sequence is CASSPLEAGLDSEQFF. Here the CDR3 DNA reads TGTGCCAGCAGCCCCCTCGAGGCGGGACTAGATAGTGAGCAGTTCTTC.

This clonotype came up a few times. The chain links TRBV6-2 or TRBV6-3 to TRBJ1-5; weak D call: TRBD1 (6 bases). The V gene's germline CDR1 is MNHEY and CDR2 SVGEGT. V shed 4 bases and J shed 5 bases, with 9 bases lying between them. The CDR3 is made up of 13 amino acids. Here the CDR3 DNA reads TGTGCCAGCAGTTGGGACATTTATCAGCCCCAGCATTTT. Protein sequence: CASSWDIYQPQHF.

This clonotype was detected ten times or more. This chain uses TRBV6-4 with TRBJ2-7; D remains unclear. In germline, CDR1 is MRHNA, CDR2 SNTAGT. This CDR3 spans 14 amino acids. V dropped 5 bases and J dropped 0 bases, with 11 bases sitting between them. CDR3 in amino acids: CASSPAPFSYEQYF. The CDR3 region has the DNA TGTGCCAGCAGTCCAGCTCCCTTCTCCTACGAGCAGTACTTC.

Points on this clonotype: Without the conserved terminal phenylalanine or tryptophan, this CDR3 likely stems from a read error. The chain links TRBV7-9 to TRBJ2-1; unclear D gene. Germline-derived CDR1 and CDR2 are SEHNR and FQNEAQ (reference sequence). This CDR3 is built from 11 residues. V gave up 1 base and J gave up 10 bases, with 5 bases separating them. CDR3 coding DNA: TGTGCCAGCAGCTTAGAGGGAGAGCAGTTCCTC. As protein: CASSLEGEQFL.

A few counts support this clonotype. The J gene is TRBJ1-4, the V gene TRBV6-6; D remains unclear. CDR1 is MNHNY and CDR2 is SVGAGI in the germline V gene (reference sequence). This CDR3 contains 15 residues. V was cut by 5 bases and J by 0 bases, with 10 bases left in between. CDR3 region: CASSPQYATNEKLFF. The CDR3, as DNA: TGTGCCAGCAGTCCCCAATATGCAACTAATGAAAAACTGTTTTTT.

V gene TRBV20-1 combines with J gene TRBJ1-2; D is perhaps TRBD1 (5 bases). This CDR3 is 13 amino acids long. The V gene lost 4 bases and the J gene lost 4 bases, with 13 bases spanning the gap. In germline, CDR1 is DFQATT, CDR2 SNEGSKA (reference sequence). The CDR3 DNA reads as TGCAGTGCTATCGAGGGGAAAGGCTATGGCTACACCTTC. Amino acids: CSAIEGKGYGYTF.

V and J are TRBV12-5 and TRBJ2-7; the D is unclear. CDR1 is LGHNT, CDR2 FRNRAP, per germline. Trimming shortened V by 2 bases and J by 6 bases, and 8 bases separated the two germline ends. The CDR3 has 12 residues. CDR3 amino acids: CASGLPGSEQYF. CDR3 nucleotide sequence: TGTGCTAGTGGTTTGCCCGGGTCCGAGCAGTACTTC. Full variable domain (missing parts from reference TRBV12-5 and TRBJ2-7): DARVTQTPRHKVTEMGQEVTMRCQPILGHNTVFWYRQTMMQGLELLAYFRNRAPLDDSGMPKDRFSAEMPDATLATLKIQPSEPRDSAVYFCASGLPGSEQYFGPGTRLTVT.

The CDR3 sequence: CASSQWAEPDLEAFF. The CDR3 bases are TGTGCCAGCAGCCAATGGGCTGAGCCGGATCTTGAAGCTTTCTTT. The chain uses TRBV12-3 or TRBV12-4 and TRBJ1-1; D is undetermined. The CDR3 covers 15 residues. The V end lost 6 bases, the J end lost 7 bases, and 21 bases lay between the germline ends.

This clonotype was observed a few times. This rearrangement joins TRBV6-2 or TRBV6-3 to TRBJ2-7; TRBD1 matches 7 bases. The CDR3 runs 14 residues. Germline V gives CDR1 MNHEY, CDR2 SVGEGT. J gave up 3 bases and V 0 bases, and 2 bases lay outside the gene matches. The CDR3 nucleotides read TGTGCCAGCAGTTACTCAGGGGGCGGCTACGAGCAGTACTTC. Residues: CASSYSGGGYEQYF.

This clonotype has just one count. The chain is built from TRBV4-3 and TRBJ1-5; 7 nucleotides agree with TRBD1. The germline CDR1 and CDR2 sequences are LGHNA and YSLEER. CDR3 length: 15 amino acids. J was trimmed by 7 bases and V by 0 bases; bases with no gene match: 6. The CDR3 sequence is CASSQDVAGGQPQHF. CDR3 nucleotide sequence: TGCGCCAGCAGCCAAGATGTGGCAGGGGGGCAGCCCCAGCATTTT.

The chain uses TRBV4-2 and TRBJ1-1; tentative D call: TRBD1 (5 bases). Germline V gene data show CDR1 as LGHNA and CDR2 as YNFKEQ. This CDR3 contains 15 residues. V shed 0 bases and J shed 11 bases, with 19 bases lying between them. The CDR3 region has the DNA TGTGCCAGCAGCCAAGACCCCCTGATGGGGCAATTGGCTTTCTTT. It is translated as CASSQDPLMGQLAFF.

The table lists this clonotype with a few counts. One end of the junction is discordant with germline, which a read error may explain. This chain connects TRBV12-3 or TRBV12-4 to TRBJ2-7; 9 bases agree with TRBD2. CDR3 length: 13 amino acids. CDR3 sequence (DNA): TGTGCCAGCAGTCTAGCGGGGCACCGGCAGCAGTACTTC. It yields the protein CASSLAGHRQQYF.

This clonotype was counted between two and nine times. A junction boundary mismatches the germline segment, possibly from a read error. This chain joins TRBV23-1 and TRBJ2-4; the match to TRBD1 covers 7 bases. TRBV23-1 is reported as an ORF; its role is uncertain. The CDR3 is 20 amino acids. CDR3 loop: CASSQPPTSRTGPETGTVAF. DNA of the CDR3: TGCGCCAGCAGTCAACCCCCGACCTCCCGAACCGGCCCTGAGACCGGGACAGTGGCCTTC.

This chain uses TRBV9 with TRBJ2-2; D is perhaps TRBD2 (6 bases). Trimming took off 2 bases at V and 4 bases at J, with 12 bases between the two ends. The CDR3 is 15 residues long. Germline loops: CDR1 SGDLS, CDR2 YYNGEE. Here the CDR3 reads CASSVRRVGTGELFF. The CDR3 bases are TGTGCCAGCAGCGTGAGGAGGGTAGGCACCGGGGAGCTGTTTTTT.

This clonotype was seen repeatedly, ten times or more. This chain links TRBV4-1 with TRBJ2-1, with 7 positions matching TRBD1. The CDR3 contains 15 residues. Germline CDR1 is MGHRA and CDR2 is YSYEKL. Losses at the gene ends were 4 bases for V and 0 bases for J; bases not matched to a gene: 3. DNA of the CDR3: TGCGCCAGCAGCCCACGGGACAGCTCCTACAATGAGCAGTTCTTC. This sequence encodes CASSPRDSSYNEQFF.

This clonotype has a count of ten or more. The rearrangement links TRBV9 to TRBJ2-3, with TRBD2 identical over 8 bases. The CDR3 is 16 residues long. Trimming removed 0 bases from V and 2 bases from J; junction bases left unmatched: 5. Germline V gives CDR1 SGDLS, CDR2 YYNGEE. CDR3 bases: TGTGCCAGCAGCGTAGGATGGCGGGGGGCCACAGATACGCAGTATTTT. Protein: CASSVGWRGATDTQYF.